What follows is one T cell receptor (beta chain) and its context. Measured with immunoSEQ multiplex PCR; TCRdb has only the in-frame clones, and not every one. The sample contains roughly 76,000 clones, more than 75% of which appear only once. The CDR3 is 14 amino acids. Germline V CDR1 and CDR2: MDHEN, SYDVKM. Between the trimmed V and J ends, which lost 3 bases and 0 bases, there was a span of 6 bases. This entry belongs to a study of cytotoxic CD8 clonotypes in ibrutinib-treated CLL. V usage is TRBV28 and J usage is TRBJ1-5; D gene uncertain. This clonotype was sampled from a human donor with chronic lymphocytic leukemia. The specimen comprised PBMCs, sampled at disease progression, from a patient treated with ibrutinib. CDR3 amino acids: CASSFASSNQPQHF. The CDR3 DNA sequence: TGTGCCAGCAGTTTTGCCAGTAGCAATCAGCCCCAGCATTTT. Drawing the rest from reference TRBV28 and TRBJ1-5, the complete variable domain is DVKVTQSSRYLVKRTGEKVFLECVQDMDHENMFWYRQDPGLGLRLIYFSYDVKMKEKGDIPEGYSVSREKKERFSLILESASTNQTSMYLCASSFASSNQPQHFGDGTRLSIL.